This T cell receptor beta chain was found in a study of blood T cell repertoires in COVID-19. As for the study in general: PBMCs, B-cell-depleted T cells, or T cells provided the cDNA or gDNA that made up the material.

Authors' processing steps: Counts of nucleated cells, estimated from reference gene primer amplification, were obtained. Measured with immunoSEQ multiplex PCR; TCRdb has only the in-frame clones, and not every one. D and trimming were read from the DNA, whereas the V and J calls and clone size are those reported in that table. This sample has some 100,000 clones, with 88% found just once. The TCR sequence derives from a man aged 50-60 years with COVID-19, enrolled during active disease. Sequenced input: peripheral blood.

The CDR3 here is CASSNPSSYNEQFF. DNA for the CDR3: TGTGCCAGCTCCAACCCGAGCTCCTACAATGAGCAGTTCTTC. The chain couples TRBV5-4 to TRBJ2-1; D is ambiguous. Per the germline V gene, CDR1 is SGHNT and CDR2 is YYREEE (reference sequence). The CDR3 length is 14 residues. V was trimmed by 7 bases and J by 0 bases, leaving 11 bases between them. Drawing the rest from reference TRBV5-4 and TRBJ2-1, the complete variable domain is ETGVTQSPTHLIKTRGQQVTLRCSSQSGHNTVSWYQQALGQGPQFIFQYYREEENGRGNFPPRFSGLQFPNYSSELNVNALELDDSALYLCASSNPSSYNEQFFGPGTRLTVL.